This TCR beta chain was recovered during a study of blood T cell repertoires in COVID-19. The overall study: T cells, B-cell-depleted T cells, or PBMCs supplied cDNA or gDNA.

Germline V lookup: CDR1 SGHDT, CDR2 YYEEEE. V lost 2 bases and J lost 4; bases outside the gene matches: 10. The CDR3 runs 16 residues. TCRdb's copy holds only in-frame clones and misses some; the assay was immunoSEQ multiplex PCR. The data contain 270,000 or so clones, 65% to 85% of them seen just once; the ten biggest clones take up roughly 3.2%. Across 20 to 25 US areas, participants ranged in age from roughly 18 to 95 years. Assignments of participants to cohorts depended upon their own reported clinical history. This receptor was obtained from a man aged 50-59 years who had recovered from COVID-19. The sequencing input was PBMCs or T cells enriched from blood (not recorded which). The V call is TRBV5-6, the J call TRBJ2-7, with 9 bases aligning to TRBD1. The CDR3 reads CASSLYRDRDHYEQYF. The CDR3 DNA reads TGTGCCAGCAGCTTATACCGGGACAGGGACCATTACGAGCAGTACTTC.